The 20 T cell receptor beta chains below all came from one sample that was sequenced in a study of Ad26.COV2.S vaccination and SARS-CoV-2 variants. Measured with immunoSEQ multiplex PCR; TCRdb has only the in-frame clones, and not every one. Among roughly 320,000 clones listed, approximately 80% were seen once. The treatment: some 19 received Ad26.COV2.S at low or high dose, single or two shots; several received placebo; per-sample allocation not given. Sampling was done on day 63 after the first vaccine or placebo injection. The sequenced sample was peripheral blood, obtained in a trial of Ad26.COV2.S vaccine versus placebo. The origin of the receptors is a person between 18 and 65 years old who received the Ad26.COV2.S COVID-19 vaccine or a placebo.

Written as DNA, the CDR3 is TGTGCCAGCAGTTACGACGTCTACCAAGAGACCCAGTACTTC. It codes for CASSYDVYQETQYF. The chain has TRBV6-5 and TRBJ2-5; D is ambiguous. Germline V gene data show CDR1 as MNHEY and CDR2 as SVGAGI. V was shortened by 2 bases and J by 0 bases, with 7 bases between the two germline ends. CDR3 length: 14 residues.

The chain uses TRBV4-1 and TRBJ2-1; 13 positions agree with TRBD2. J gave up 2 bases and V 2 bases, and 6 bases lay outside the gene matches. Germline V CDR1 and CDR2: MGHRA, YSYEKL. The CDR3 spans 18 residues. CDR3 coding DNA: TGCGCCAGCAGCCAAACCATACTAGCGGGGGGGCCCTACAATGAGCAGTTCTTC. Encoded protein: CASSQTILAGGPYNEQFF.

The chain uses TRBV6-6 and TRBJ2-5, with 9 bases lining up with TRBD1. The V and J ends lost 2 bases and 5 bases, in that order; junction bases with no gene match: 3. The CDR3 spans 14 residues. Per germline, CDR1 MNHNY and CDR2 SVGAGI (reference sequence). In DNA, the CDR3 is TGTGCCAGCAGTTACGACAGGGGGAGGGAGACCCAGTACTTC. Amino acid sequence: CASSYDRGRETQYF.

V is TRBV7-9 and J is TRBJ1-5; TRBD1 might be the D (5 bases). The CDR3 sequence is 14 residues long. Germline V lookup: CDR1 SEHNR, CDR2 FQNEAQ (reference sequence). Trimming took off 1 base at V and 4 bases at J, with 8 bases between the two ends. The CDR3 DNA sequence: TGTGCCAGCAGCTTAGGACAGATGAATCAGCCCCAGCATTTT. Its protein is CASSLGQMNQPQHF.

V usage is TRBV10-2 and J usage is TRBJ1-2, with D possibly matching TRBD1 (6 bases). The CDR3 contains 13 residues. Germline values: CDR1 WSHSY, CDR2 SAAADI. The ends were cut back, 6 bases at V and 2 bases at J, with 10 bases in the middle. The CDR3 sequence: CASRQDRNYGYTF. The CDR3 coding sequence is TGCGCCAGCAGGCAGGACAGAAACTATGGCTACACCTTC.

The gene calls are TRBV7-3 and TRBJ2-7; 10 bases map to TRBD2. The germline gives CDR1 SGHTA, CDR2 FQGTGA. The CDR3 is 15 residues long. Trimming took 5 bases from V and 4 from J; bases not matched to a gene: 8. This CDR3 reads CASSQRGGSVYEQYF. Here the CDR3 DNA reads TGTGCCAGCAGCCAGCGGGGGGGCTCAGTGTACGAGCAGTACTTC.

The J gene is TRBJ1-2, the V gene TRBV2; D is unclear. Germline V lookup: CDR1 SNHLY, CDR2 FYNNEI. V was clipped by 6 bases and J by 2 bases, with 7 bases between them. There are 12 residues in the CDR3. The CDR3 is CASSVLNYGYTF. In DNA, the CDR3 is TGTGCCAGCAGCGTTCTCAACTATGGCTACACCTTC.

V gene TRBV7-3 combines with J gene TRBJ2-7; D remains unclear. Trimming left V 0 bases short and J 2 bases short, with 11 bases between. The CDR3 consists of 15 residues. Germline V CDR1 and CDR2: SGHTA, FQGTGA. CDR3 amino acids: CASSLTAATTYEQYF. The CDR3 region has the DNA TGTGCCAGCAGCTTAACAGCTGCCACGACCTACGAGCAGTACTTC.

This clone was counted many times. V gene TRBV7-9 combines with J gene TRBJ2-7; 10 nucleotides align to TRBD1. V dropped 5 bases and J dropped 0; count of bases not matched to a gene: 10. Germline-derived CDR1 and CDR2 are SEHNR and FQNEAQ (reference sequence). The CDR3 has 17 amino acids. The CDR3 coding sequence is TGTGCCAGCAGCGATCTCGCGACAGGGGGCAGCTCCTACGAGCAGTACTTC. Translation gives CASSDLATGGSSYEQYF.

The chain employs TRBV5-6 and TRBJ1-2, with D perhaps matching TRBD1 (6 bases). Germline loops: CDR1 SGHDT, CDR2 YYEEEE. CDR3 size: 12 residues. Trimming left V 2 bases short and J 4 bases short, with 6 bases between. The CDR3 spells CASSLGGYGYTF. For the CDR3, the DNA is TGTGCCAGCAGCTTAGGGGGCTATGGCTACACCTTC. Based on the CDR3 plus reference TRBV5-6 and TRBJ1-2, the full variable domain is DAGVTQSPTHLIKTRGQQVTLRCSPKSGHDTVSWYQQALGQGPQFIFQYYEEEERQRGNFPDRFSGHQFPNYSSELNVNALLLGDSALYLCASSLGGYGYTFGSGTRLTVV.

The V and J genes are TRBV11-2 and TRBJ1-4; TRBD1 aligns across 7 bases. Trimming at V came to 4 bases and at J to 0 bases, leaving 8 bases not matched to a gene. The CDR3 runs to 17 residues. Germline CDR1 SGHAT, CDR2 FQNNGV. CDR3 coding DNA: TGTGCCAGCAGCTCTAGAGGGGGCGGCGCAACTAATGAAAAACTGTTTTTT. Protein sequence: CASSSRGGGATNEKLFF.

The chain has TRBV7-6 and TRBJ2-3, with no clear D. The V end lost 1 base, the J end lost 4 bases, and 18 bases lay between the germline ends. The length of the CDR3 is 17 residues. Germline V gene sequence: CDR1 SGHVS, CDR2 FNYEAQ. CDR3: CASSLVFSYSGADTQYF. CDR3 in DNA: TGTGCCAGCAGCTTAGTATTCAGTTATTCGGGTGCAGATACGCAGTATTTT.

The chain recombines TRBV21-1 with TRBJ1-4. TRBV21-1 is termed a pseudogene. CDR3 length: 13 residues. The CDR3 spells CASSGTLNEKLFF. Written as DNA, the CDR3 is TGTGCCAGCAGCGGGACTCTTAATGAAAAACTGTTTTTT.

The chain is built from TRBV28 and TRBJ2-3; possibly TRBD1 for D (8 bases). The CDR3 runs to 16 residues. CDR1 and CDR2 from the germline V gene are MDHEN and SYDVKM. Deletions cut 5 bases from V and 4 bases from J, with 19 bases between. For the CDR3, the DNA is TGTGCCAGCAGTCGACAGGGGCGGGGGCTCCCAGATACGCAGTATTTT. Protein: CASSRQGRGLPDTQYF. Together with reference TRBV28 and TRBJ2-3, the CDR3 gives the full variable domain: DVKVTQSSRYLVKRTGEKVFLECVQDMDHENMFWYRQDPGLGLRLIYFSYDVKMKEKGDIPEGYSVSREKKERFSLILESASTNQTSMYLCASSRQGRGLPDTQYFGPGTRLTVL.

V is TRBV11-3 and J is TRBJ1-2; D uncertain. Trimming removed 6 bases from V and 3 bases from J, with 11 bases in between. The V gene's germline CDR1 is SGHNT and CDR2 YENEEA. CDR3 length equals 13 residues. In DNA form, the CDR3 reads TGTGCCAGCAGTCTTCGAAGGGACTATGGCTACACCTTC. This sequence encodes CASSLRRDYGYTF. The full variable domain, completed using reference TRBV11-3 and TRBJ1-2, is EAGVVQSPRYKIIEKKQPVAFWCNPISGHNTLYWYLQNLGQGPELLIRYENEEAVDDSQLPKDRFSAERLKGVDSTLKIQPAELGDSAVYLCASSLRRDYGYTFGSGTRLTVV.

This clone was observed a handful of times. The V and J genes are TRBV10-1 and TRBJ2-7; 9 bases fit TRBD1. J was trimmed by 10 bases and V by 2 bases; bases with no gene match: 12. The germline gives CDR1 WNHNN, CDR2 SYGVQD (reference sequence). This CDR3 has 15 residues. CDR3 loop: CASSEVDRGRRVQYF. Written as DNA, the CDR3 is TGCGCCAGCAGTGAGGTTGACAGGGGGAGGCGAGTCCAGTACTTC.

Details on this clone: This specimen includes other DNA sequences encoding the same CDR3. V gene TRBV11-2 combines with J gene TRBJ1-2, with D maybe TRBD1 (5 bases). With 3 bases removed from V and 0 bases from J, the gap between germline ends came to 8 bases. CDR1 and CDR2 (germline): SGHAT, FQNNGV. CDR3 length equals 14 residues. The CDR3 region has the DNA TGTGCCAGCAGCTTCGGGACGGCTAACTATGGCTACACCTTC. Translation: CASSFGTANYGYTF.

V and J are TRBV7-9 and TRBJ1-4; 10 nucleotides line up with TRBD1. The germline gives CDR1 SEHNR, CDR2 FQNEAQ (reference sequence). V lost 5 bases to trimming and J lost 6 bases; unmatched junction nucleotides: 3. The CDR3 runs 14 residues. The CDR3 protein is CASSAGTGDEKLFF. CDR3 coding DNA: TGTGCCAGCAGCGCCGGGACAGGGGATGAAAAACTGTTTTTT. The complete variable domain, with remaining parts taken from reference TRBV7-9 and TRBJ1-4, reads DTGVSQNPRHKITKRGQNVTFRCDPISEHNRLYWYRQTLGQGPEFLTYFQNEAQLEKSRLLSDRFSAERPKGSFSTLEIQRTEQGDSAMYLCASSAGTGDEKLFFGSGTQLSVL.

J is TRBJ2-2 and V is TRBV14, with 7 positions matching TRBD1. V lost 4 bases to trimming and J lost 6 bases; unmatched junction nucleotides: 11. The CDR3 length is 16 residues. The germline V gene has CDR1 SGHDN and CDR2 FVKESK. The CDR3 here is CASSPDRVIRAGELFF. As DNA, the CDR3 is TGTGCCAGCAGCCCCGACAGGGTAATTCGGGCCGGGGAGCTGTTTTTT.

The chain combines TRBV9 with TRBJ1-5; a possible D gene is TRBD1 (6 bases). Germline CDR1 and CDR2: SGDLS and YYNGEE. Trimming took 4 bases from V and 7 from J, leaving 15 bases between them. This CDR3 is built from 14 residues. The DNA for the CDR3 is TGTGCCAGCAGCCTCGGGGGGGGGCAACAGCCCCAGCATTTT. This encodes CASSLGGGQQPQHF.